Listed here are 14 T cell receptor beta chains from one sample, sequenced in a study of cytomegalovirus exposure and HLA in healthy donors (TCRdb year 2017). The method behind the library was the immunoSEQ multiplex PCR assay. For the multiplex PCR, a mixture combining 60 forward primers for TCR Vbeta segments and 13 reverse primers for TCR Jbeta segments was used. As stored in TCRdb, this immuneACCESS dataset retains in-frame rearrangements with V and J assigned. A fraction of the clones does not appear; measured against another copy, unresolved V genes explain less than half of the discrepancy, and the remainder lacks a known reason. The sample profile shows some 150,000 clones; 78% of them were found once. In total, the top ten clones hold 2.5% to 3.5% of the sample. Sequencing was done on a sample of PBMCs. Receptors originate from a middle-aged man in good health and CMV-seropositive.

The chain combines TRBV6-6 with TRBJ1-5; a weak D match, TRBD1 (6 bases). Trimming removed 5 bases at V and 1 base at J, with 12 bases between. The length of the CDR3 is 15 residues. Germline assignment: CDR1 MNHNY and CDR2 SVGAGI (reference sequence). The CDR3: CASSRNRESNQPQHF. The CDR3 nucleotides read TGTGCCAGCAGTCGTAACAGGGAAAGCAATCAGCCCCAGCATTTT.

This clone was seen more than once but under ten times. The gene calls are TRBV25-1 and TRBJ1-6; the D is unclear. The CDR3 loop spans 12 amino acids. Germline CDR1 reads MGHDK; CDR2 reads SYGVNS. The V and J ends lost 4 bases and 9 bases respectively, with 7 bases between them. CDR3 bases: TGTGCCAGCAGTGGCAGAACTTCACCCCTCCACTTT. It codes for CASSGRTSPLHF.

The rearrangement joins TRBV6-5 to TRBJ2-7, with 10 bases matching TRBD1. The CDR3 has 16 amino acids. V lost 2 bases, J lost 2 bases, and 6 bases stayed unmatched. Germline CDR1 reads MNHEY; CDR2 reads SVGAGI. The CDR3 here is CASSYQYGTGAYEQYF. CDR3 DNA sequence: TGTGCCAGCAGTTACCAATACGGGACAGGGGCCTACGAGCAGTACTTC.

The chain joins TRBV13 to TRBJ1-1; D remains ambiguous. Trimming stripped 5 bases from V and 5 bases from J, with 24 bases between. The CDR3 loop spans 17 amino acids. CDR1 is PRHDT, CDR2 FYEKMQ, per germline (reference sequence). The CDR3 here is CASSPFDLGARHTEAFF. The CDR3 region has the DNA TGTGCCAGCAGCCCATTCGATTTGGGCGCTCGTCATACTGAAGCTTTCTTT.

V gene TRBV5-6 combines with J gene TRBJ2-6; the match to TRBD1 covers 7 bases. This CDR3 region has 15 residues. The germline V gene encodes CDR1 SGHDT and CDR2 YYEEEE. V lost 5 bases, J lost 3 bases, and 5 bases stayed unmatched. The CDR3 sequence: CASRETGLGANVLTF. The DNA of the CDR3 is TGTGCCAGCAGAGAGACAGGGCTTGGGGCCAACGTCCTGACTTTC.

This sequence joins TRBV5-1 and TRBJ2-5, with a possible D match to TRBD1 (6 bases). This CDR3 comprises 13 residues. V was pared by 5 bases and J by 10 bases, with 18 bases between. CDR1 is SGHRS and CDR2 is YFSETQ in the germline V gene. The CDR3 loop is CASSLDSLEVQYF. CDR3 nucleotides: TGCGCCAGCAGTCTGGACAGCCTCGAGGTCCAGTACTTC.

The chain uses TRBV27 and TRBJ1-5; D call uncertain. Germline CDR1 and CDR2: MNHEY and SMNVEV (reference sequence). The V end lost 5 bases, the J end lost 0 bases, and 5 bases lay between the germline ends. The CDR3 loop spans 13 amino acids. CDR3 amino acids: CASSRDSNQPQHF. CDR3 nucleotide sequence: TGTGCCAGCAGTCGGGATAGCAATCAGCCCCAGCATTTT.

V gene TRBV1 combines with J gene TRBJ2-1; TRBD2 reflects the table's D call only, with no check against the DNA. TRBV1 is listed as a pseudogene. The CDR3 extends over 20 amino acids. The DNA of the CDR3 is TGCACCAGCAGCCAAGCCCTAGCGGTCGGGGATAACAGCTCCTACAATGAGCAGTTCTTC. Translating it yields CTSSQALAVGDNSSYNEQFF.

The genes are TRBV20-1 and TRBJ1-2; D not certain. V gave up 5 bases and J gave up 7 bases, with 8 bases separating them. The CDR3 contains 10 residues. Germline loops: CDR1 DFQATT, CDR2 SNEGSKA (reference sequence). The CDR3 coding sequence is TGCAGTGCTCGGGAAGGTGGCTACACCTTC. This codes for CSAREGGYTF.

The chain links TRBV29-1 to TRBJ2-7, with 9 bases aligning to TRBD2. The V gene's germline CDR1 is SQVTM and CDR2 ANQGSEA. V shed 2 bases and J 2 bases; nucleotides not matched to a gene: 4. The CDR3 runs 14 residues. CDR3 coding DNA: TGCAGCGTTGAACTAGCGGGGAAAACCTACGAGCAGTACTTC. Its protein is CSVELAGKTYEQYF.

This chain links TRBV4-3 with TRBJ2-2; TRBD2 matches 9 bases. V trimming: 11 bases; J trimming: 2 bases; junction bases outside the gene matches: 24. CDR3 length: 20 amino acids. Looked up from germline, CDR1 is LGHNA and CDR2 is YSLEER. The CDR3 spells CAVTERGEAGGLGNTGELFF. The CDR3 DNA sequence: TGCGCCGTCACCGAGAGGGGGGAGGCGGGAGGGCTAGGAAACACCGGGGAGCTGTTTTTT.

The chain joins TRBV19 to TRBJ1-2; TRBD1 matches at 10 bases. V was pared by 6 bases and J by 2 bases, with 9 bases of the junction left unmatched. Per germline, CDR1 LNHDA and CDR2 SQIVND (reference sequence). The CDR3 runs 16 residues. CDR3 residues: CASSITSTGGNYGYTF. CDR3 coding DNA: TGTGCCAGTAGCATAACTTCGACAGGGGGCAACTATGGCTACACCTTC.

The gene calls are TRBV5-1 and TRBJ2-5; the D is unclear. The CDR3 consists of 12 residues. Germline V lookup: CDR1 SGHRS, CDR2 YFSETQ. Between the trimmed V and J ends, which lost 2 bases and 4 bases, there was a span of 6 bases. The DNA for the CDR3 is TGCGCCAGCAGCTTTGACACAGAGACCCAGTACTTC. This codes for CASSFDTETQYF.

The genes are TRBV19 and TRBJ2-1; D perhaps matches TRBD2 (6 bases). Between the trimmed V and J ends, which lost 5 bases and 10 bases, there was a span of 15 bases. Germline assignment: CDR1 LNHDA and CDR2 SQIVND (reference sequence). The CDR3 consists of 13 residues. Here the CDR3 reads CASSLQPSVEQFF. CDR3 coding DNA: TGTGCCAGTAGTCTCCAACCTAGCGTAGAGCAGTTCTTC.